This entry describes one T cell receptor beta chain. What it recognizes is unknown. Researchers ran the PCR with 60 Vbeta and 13 Jbeta primers. The protocol was immunoSEQ multiplex PCR, while the TCRdb copy is restricted to in-frame clones and leaves out a portion. The sample lists 150,000 to 200,000 clones; roughly three quarters were seen once. This specimen belongs to a study of cytomegalovirus exposure and HLA in healthy donors. Broader study findings: The Asian-associated ancestry cluster reportedly had fewer N-insertions than the approximately 670-donor mean in a later analysis. V- and J-gene trimming in TCR beta was tied to a missense DCLRE1C variant by an analysis performed later. Cytomegalovirus association was assigned to 150 to 200 TCR beta chains.

The germline gives CDR1 MDHEN, CDR2 SYDVKM. The CDR3 is 15 amino acids. J was trimmed by 1 base and V by 2 bases; bases with no gene match: 1. The source material was PBMCs. This clonotype was obtained from a woman between 40 and 55 years old in good health and CMV-seronegative. The chain uses TRBV28 and TRBJ2-5, with 10 bases identical to TRBD2. The CDR3 is CASSLPSGSQETQYF. CDR3 in DNA: TGTGCCAGCAGTTTACCTAGCGGGAGCCAAGAGACCCAGTACTTC. Variable domain in full (rest from reference TRBV28 and TRBJ2-5): DVKVTQSSRYLVKRTGEKVFLECVQDMDHENMFWYRQDPGLGLRLIYFSYDVKMKEKGDIPEGYSVSREKKERFSLILESASTNQTSMYLCASSLPSGSQETQYFGPGTRLLVL.